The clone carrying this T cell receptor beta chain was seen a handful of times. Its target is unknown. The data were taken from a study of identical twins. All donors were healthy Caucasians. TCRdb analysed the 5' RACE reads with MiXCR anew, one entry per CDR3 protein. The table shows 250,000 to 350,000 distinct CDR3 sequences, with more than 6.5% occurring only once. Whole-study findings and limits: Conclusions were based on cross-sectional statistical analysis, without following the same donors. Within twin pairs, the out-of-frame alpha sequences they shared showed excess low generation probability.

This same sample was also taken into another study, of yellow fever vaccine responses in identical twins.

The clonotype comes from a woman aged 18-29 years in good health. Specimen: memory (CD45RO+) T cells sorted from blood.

The CDR3 here is CAISEAGFQYEQYF. CDR3 DNA sequence: TGTGCCATCAGTGAAGCGGGTTTCCAGTACGAGCAGTACTTC. The chain is built from TRBV10-3 and TRBJ2-7; possibly TRBD2 for D (6 bases). Per the germline V gene, CDR1 is ENHRY and CDR2 is SYGVKD. The CDR3 is 14 amino acids. The V gene lost 3 bases and the J gene lost 4 bases, with 13 bases spanning the gap.